Many counts were recorded for the clone carrying this TCR beta chain. Its antigen is still unknown. The sample originates from a study of T cells in Graves' hyperthyroidism and ophthalmopathy. There were TCR beta CDR3 regions amplified from RNA transcripts. TCR CDR3 underwent first-round RT-PCR with the HTBI primer set. Each CDR3 protein gets one entry after TCRdb re-called the multiplex PCR reads with MiXCR. The table lists 90,000 to 120,000 distinct CDR3 sequences, roughly 15% of them singletons. Notes on the study in general: Blood shared most expanded thyroid clonotypes above 0.001.

The CDR3 extends over 14 amino acids. Looked up from germline, CDR1 is DFQATT and CDR2 is SNEGSKA (reference sequence). Trimming removed 3 bases from V and 0 bases from J; junction bases left unmatched: 5. The sequencing sample was made of blood. The V call is TRBV20-1, the J call TRBJ2-7; the match to TRBD2 covers 7 bases. This TCR came from a woman in her fifties or sixties with Graves' hyperthyroidism. The CDR3 region is CSARGGSSSYEQYV. CDR3 bases: TGCAGTGCTAGGGGCGGGAGTAGCTCCTACGAGCAGTACGTC.